This is a list of T cell receptor beta chains from one sample in a study of glioma-infiltrating T cells after dendritic cell vaccination. The data were produced by immunoSEQ multiplex PCR, yet TCRdb's version contains in-frame clones alone and is incomplete. The sample includes over 90,000 clones, roughly 80% seen only once; the top ten take roughly 12%. The source was blood, collected before dendritic cell vaccination. Source of these receptors: a human donor with glioblastoma. The CDR3 runs from the conserved cysteine through the conserved F or W. A D gene is named only where the DNA matches it firmly. Size is omitted from some rows. Given values are once, few, many or a class for expanded clones.

D: TRBD1; V: TRBV7-2; J: TRBJ1-6; size: NA; CDR3: CASSSGQINSPLHF; DNA: TGTGCCAGCAGTTCGGGACAGATTAATTCACCCCTCCACTTT
D: NA; V: TRBV19; J: TRBJ1-6; size: NA; CDR3: CASSIGDYNSPLHF; DNA: TGTGCCAGTAGTATAGGAGACTATAATTCACCCCTCCACTTT
D: TRBD2; V: TRBV7-6; J: TRBJ2-5; size: NA; CDR3: CASSIGSGGDQETQYF; DNA: TGTGCCAGCAGCATCGGGAGCGGGGGGGATCAAGAGACCCAGTACTTC
D: TRBD1; V: TRBV25-1; J: TRBJ1-1; size: NA; CDR3: CASSPAGTEDPEAFF; DNA: TGTGCCAGCAGCCCTGCCGGGACAGAGGACCCTGAAGCTTTCTTT
D: TRBD2; V: TRBV4-1; J: TRBJ2-5; size: NA; CDR3: CASSQVWTSGQETQYF; DNA: TGCGCCAGCAGCCAAGTATGGACTAGCGGCCAAGAGACCCAGTACTTC
D: TRBD1; V: TRBV14; J: TRBJ2-7; size: NA; CDR3: CASSQAVGTGIYQQYF; DNA: TGTGCCAGCAGCCAAGCGGTCGGGACAGGGATCTACCAGCAGTACTTC
D: TRBD1; V: TRBV7-7; J: TRBJ2-7; size: NA; CDR3: CASSRSTGDEQYF; DNA: TGTGCTAGCAGCCGGTCAACAGGGGACGAGCAGTACTTC
D: NA; V: TRBV7-9; J: TRBJ2-2; size: NA; CDR3: CASSSSRRGFLNTGELFF; DNA: TGTGCCAGCAGCTCGTCAAGACGGGGGTTCTTGAACACCGGGGAGCTGTTTTTT
D: NA; V: TRBV5-4; J: TRBJ2-1; size: NA; CDR3: CASSSYGGISYNEQFF; DNA: TGTGCCAGCAGCTCGTACGGGGGAATCTCCTACAATGAGCAGTTCTTC
D: TRBD1; V: TRBV4-1; J: TRBJ1-6; size: NA; CDR3: CASSQRGQGVFSPYSPLHF; DNA: TGCGCCAGCAGCCAACGGGGACAGGGTGTCTTTTCCCCTTATTCACCCCTCCACTTT
D: NA; V: TRBV10-1; J: TRBJ1-5; size: NA; CDR3: CASKQIPNQPQHF; DNA: TGCGCCAGCAAACAAATTCCCAATCAGCCCCAGCATTTT
D: NA; V: TRBV6-6; J: TRBJ1-2; size: NA; CDR3: CASSPQGSDYGYTF; DNA: TGTGCCAGCAGCCCTCAGGGGTCCGACTATGGCTACACCTTC
D: TRBD1; V: TRBV5-1; J: TRBJ2-7; size: once; CDR3: CASSLGDRGGIYEQYF; DNA: TGCGCCAGCAGCTTGGGTGACAGGGGGGGTATCTACGAGCAGTACTTC
D: NA; V: TRBV28; J: TRBJ2-7; size: NA; CDR3: CASSPGVALSYEQYF; DNA: TGTGCCAGCAGTCCAGGGGTAGCCCTTTCCTACGAGCAGTACTTC
D: TRBD1; V: TRBV5-5; J: TRBJ2-7; size: NA; CDR3: CASSGTGSSEQYF; DNA: TGTGCCAGCAGCGGGACAGGTAGTAGCGAGCAGTACTTC
D: NA; V: TRBV11-2; J: TRBJ1-4; size: few; CDR3: CASSLGGPEKLFF; DNA: TGTGCCAGCAGCTTAGGGGGGCCGGAAAAACTGTTTTTT
D: TRBD2; V: TRBV2; J: TRBJ2-7; size: NA; CDR3: CASLAGEQYF; DNA: TGTGCCAGCTTAGCGGGTGAGCAGTACTTC
D: NA; V: TRBV6-4; J: TRBJ1-6; size: NA; CDR3: CASRDTGSSPLHF; DNA: TGTGCCAGCAGGGACACAGGGAGTTCACCCCTCCACTTT
D: NA; V: TRBV6-5; J: TRBJ1-3; size: NA; CDR3: CASRHTGGNTIYF; DNA: TGTGCCAGCAGACATACAGGGGGAAACACCATATATTTT
D: NA; V: TRBV5-1; J: TRBJ1-2; size: NA; CDR3: CASSLDEGLDYGYTF; DNA: TGCGCCAGCAGCTTGGATGAGGGTTTGGACTATGGCTACACCTTC
D: NA; V: TRBV19; J: TRBJ2-5; size: NA; CDR3: CASSITGGRGTQYF; DNA: TGTGCCAGTAGTATAACTGGCGGCCGAGGGACCCAGTACTTC
D: NA; V: TRBV10-3; J: TRBJ1-2; size: NA; CDR3: CASGRDGGYTF; DNA: TGTGCATCAGGCAGGGATGGTGGCTACACCTTC
D: NA; V: TRBV7-6; J: TRBJ2-3; size: NA; CDR3: CASSPLGAGTDTQYF; DNA: TGTGCCAGCAGCCCCCTGGGTGCGGGCACAGATACGCAGTATTTT
D: TRBD2; V: TRBV6-5; J: TRBJ2-1; size: NA; CDR3: CASSYFASGGDNEQFF; DNA: TGTGCCAGCAGTTACTTTGCTAGCGGGGGAGACAATGAGCAGTTCTTC
D: NA; V: TRBV5-4; J: TRBJ1-1; size: NA; CDR3: CASSGLYRDTEAFF; DNA: TGTGCCAGCAGCGGCTTGTACCGGGATACTGAAGCTTTCTTT
D: NA; V: TRBV21-1; J: TRBJ2-7; size: NA; CDR3: CASSKEGRGGLYEQYF; DNA: TGTGCCAGCAGCAAAGAAGGGAGGGGGGGCCTCTACGAGCAGTACTTC
D: NA; V: TRBV19; J: TRBJ1-5; size: NA; CDR3: CASSMGQGNQPQHF; DNA: TGTGCCAGTAGTATGGGCCAGGGGAATCAGCCCCAGCATTTT
D: NA; V: TRBV5-6; J: TRBJ2-7; size: NA; CDR3: CASSADSHEQYF; DNA: TGTGCCAGCAGCGCGGACAGCCACGAGCAGTACTTC
D: NA; V: TRBV6-6; J: TRBJ2-5; size: NA; CDR3: CASTPYSGSMETQYF; DNA: TGTGCCAGCACTCCCTACAGCGGCTCAATGGAGACCCAGTACTTC
D: NA; V: TRBV5-5; J: TRBJ2-2; size: few; CDR3: CASSYTSTTGELFF; DNA: TGTGCCAGCAGCTATACTAGCACCACCGGGGAGCTGTTTTTT
D: TRBD1; V: TRBV18; J: TRBJ1-4; size: NA; CDR3: CASSQVVRGNEKLFF; DNA: TGTGCCAGCTCACAAGTCGTCAGGGGGAATGAAAAACTGTTTTTT
D: NA; V: TRBV30; J: TRBJ1-5; size: NA; CDR3: CAWRRGSSNQPQHF; DNA: TGTGCCTGGAGAAGAGGGAGTAGCAATCAGCCCCAGCATTTT
D: NA; V: TRBV5-1; J: TRBJ2-3; size: once; CDR3: CASSPSSGGASDTQYF; DNA: TGCGCCAGCAGCCCCTCGAGTGGGGGGGCCTCGGATACGCAGTATTTT